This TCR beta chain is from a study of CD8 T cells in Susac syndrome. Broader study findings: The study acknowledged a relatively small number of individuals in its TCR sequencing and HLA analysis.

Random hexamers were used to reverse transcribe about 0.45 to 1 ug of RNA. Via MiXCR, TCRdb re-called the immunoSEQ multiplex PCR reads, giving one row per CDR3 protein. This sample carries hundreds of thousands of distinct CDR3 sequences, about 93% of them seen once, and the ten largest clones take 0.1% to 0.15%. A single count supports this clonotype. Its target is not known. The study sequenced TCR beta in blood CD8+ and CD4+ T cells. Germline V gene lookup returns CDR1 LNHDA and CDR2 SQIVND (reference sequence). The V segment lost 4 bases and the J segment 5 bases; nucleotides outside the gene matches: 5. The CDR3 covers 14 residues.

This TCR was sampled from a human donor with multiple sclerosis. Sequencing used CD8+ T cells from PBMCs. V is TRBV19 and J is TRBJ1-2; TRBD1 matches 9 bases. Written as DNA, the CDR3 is TGTGCCAGTAGTAGGGACAGGGATGGGTATGGCTACACCTTC. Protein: CASSRDRDGYGYTF.